The 30 T cell receptor beta chains reported below all come from one sample, sequenced in a study of cytomegalovirus exposure and HLA in healthy donors. The PCR was carried out with 60 Vbeta primers and 13 Jbeta primers. Sequencing was performed with immunoSEQ multiplex PCR; in TCRdb, only in-frame clones are kept and a portion is missing. The repertoire holds 180,000 or so clones, roughly 73% seen once, with around 3.1% in the top ten. What was sequenced was PBMCs. All receptors come from a female donor in good health and CMV-seronegative.

The chain couples TRBV7-2 to TRBJ2-1; the match to TRBD2 covers 10 bases. With 4 bases clipped from V and 1 base from J, the junction kept 7 bases outside the gene matches. The CDR3 length is 17 residues. Per germline, CDR1 SGHTA and CDR2 FQGNSA. The CDR3 is CASSSPPAGGSYNEQFF. CDR3 in DNA: TGTGCCAGCAGCTCGCCCCCAGCGGGAGGGTCCTACAATGAGCAGTTCTTC.

The CDR3 loop reads CARSWAGTSNTEAFF. DNA for the CDR3: TGTGCCAGAAGCTGGGCCGGGACTTCAAACACTGAAGCTTTCTTT. V usage is TRBV5-3 and J usage is TRBJ1-1, with D perhaps matching TRBD1 (5 bases). TRBV5-3 belongs to the ORF category, with a function that is uncertain. The V end lost 3 bases, the J end lost 2 bases, and 14 bases lay between the germline ends. The CDR3 length is 15 residues.

The rearrangement joins TRBV28 to TRBJ2-7, with 7 bases fitting TRBD1. The CDR3 is 13 residues long. J gave up 3 bases and V 8 bases, and 7 bases lay outside the gene matches. The V gene's germline CDR1 is MDHEN and CDR2 SYDVKM. The chain's CDR3 is CASATGFYYEQYF. CDR3 bases: TGTGCCAGCGCGACAGGGTTTTACTACGAGCAGTACTTC.

The chain joins TRBV6-5 to TRBJ1-2; TRBD1 aligns across 10 bases. Germline V gene sequence: CDR1 MNHEY, CDR2 SVGAGI. V was clipped by 8 bases and J by 8 bases; unmatched bases: 8. CDR3 length: 13 amino acids. CDR3 in DNA: TGTGCCAGCTACCGGGACAGGGGATTCGGCTACACCTTC. Amino acid sequence: CASYRDRGFGYTF.

This chain connects TRBV5-4 to TRBJ2-7; 15 bases map to TRBD2. With V trimmed by 5 bases and J by 4 bases, 7 bases remained unmatched. This CDR3 is built from 16 residues. Germline V CDR1 and CDR2: SGHNT, YYREEE (reference sequence). The CDR3 sequence: CASRIGLAGGRYEQYF. CDR3 DNA sequence: TGTGCCAGCAGAATCGGACTAGCGGGAGGGAGGTACGAGCAGTACTTC.

The chain joins TRBV9 to TRBJ1-1; D may be TRBD1 (6 bases). There are 14 residues in the CDR3. Trimming left V 3 bases short and J 3 bases short, with 12 bases between. Germline assignment: CDR1 SGDLS and CDR2 YYNGEE. CDR3 coding DNA: TGTGCCAGCAGCGAAACAGGGTGGGACACTGAAGCTTTCTTT. This encodes CASSETGWDTEAFF.

The chain employs TRBV19 and TRBJ2-1, with 7 bases that match TRBD2. There are 13 residues in the CDR3. The V and J ends lost 9 bases and 2 bases, in that order; junction bases with no gene match: 4. The germline CDR1 and CDR2 sequences are LNHDA and SQIVND (reference sequence). The CDR3 sequence is CASGGYPYNEQFF. Here the CDR3 DNA reads TGTGCCAGCGGGGGGTACCCCTACAATGAGCAGTTCTTC.

The CDR3 coding sequence is TGTGCCTGGAGTAGTCAGGGGACCTATGGCTACACCTTC. Amino acids: CAWSSQGTYGYTF. The chain carries TRBV30 and TRBJ1-2, with D maybe TRBD1 (6 bases). CDR1 is GTSNPN, CDR2 SVGIG, per germline (reference sequence). Trimming stripped 2 bases from V and 4 bases from J, with 11 bases between. CDR3 length: 13 amino acids.

This clone has just one count. The J gene is TRBJ1-6, the V gene TRBV6-6, with D maybe TRBD1 (6 bases). Germline-derived CDR1 and CDR2 are MNHNY and SVGAGI (reference sequence). With 10 bases removed from V and 5 bases from J, the gap between germline ends came to 12 bases. This CDR3 is built from 13 residues. Here the CDR3 DNA reads TGTGCCACCGGACAGTCTAATAATTCACCCCTCCACTTT. Amino acids: CATGQSNNSPLHF.

This chain connects TRBV27 to TRBJ1-6; D is unclear. The CDR3 totals 15 residues. The V and J ends lost 8 bases and 7 bases respectively, with 18 bases between them. Germline V lookup: CDR1 MNHEY, CDR2 SMNVEV (reference sequence). The CDR3 reads CASLSISRVNSPLHF. In nucleotides, the CDR3 is TGTGCCAGCCTATCTATCTCGCGGGTAAATTCACCCCTCCACTTT.

This chain joins TRBV5-1 and TRBJ1-1; tentative D call: TRBD1 (5 bases). Trimming took off 4 bases at V and 3 bases at J, with 10 bases between the two ends. The length of the CDR3 is 13 residues. The germline CDR1 and CDR2 sequences are SGHRS and YFSETQ. CDR3 in amino acids: CASSPTGYTEAFF. The CDR3 DNA reads TGCGCCAGCAGCCCAACAGGTTACACTGAAGCTTTCTTT.

The chain has TRBV6-6 and TRBJ2-3, with 8 bases identical to TRBD2. V dropped 7 bases and J dropped 4; count of bases not matched to a gene: 13. The germline CDR1 and CDR2 sequences are MNHNY and SVGAGI (reference sequence). The CDR3 covers 16 residues. The CDR3 bases are TGTGCCAGCACCCCTCGGGGGGGTTCGGGGTCAGATACGCAGTATTTT. It translates to CASTPRGGSGSDTQYF.

In this sample, this clone turned up a few times. The chain recombines TRBV29-1 with TRBJ1-2, with no clear D. The CDR3 covers 13 residues. V was shortened by 3 bases and J by 8 bases, with 16 bases between the two germline ends. Germline CDR1 SQVTM, CDR2 ANQGSEA. This CDR3 is CSVDFVEGRGYTF. CDR3 sequence (DNA): TGCAGCGTTGACTTTGTGGAGGGTCGGGGCTACACCTTC.

Written as DNA, the CDR3 is TGTGCCAGCAGTTTGCCCCCCCCCGGACAGGGAAGCTCCTACGAGCAGTACTTC. Protein sequence: CASSLPPPGQGSSYEQYF. J is TRBJ2-7 and V is TRBV28, with 8 bases aligning to TRBD1. V gave up 3 bases and J gave up 0 bases; unmatched junction bases: 13. CDR3 length equals 18 residues. CDR1 is MDHEN, CDR2 SYDVKM, per germline.

The V call is TRBV6-5, the J call TRBJ1-4, with 7 bases fitting TRBD1. The CDR3 extends over 15 amino acids. The V gene end was trimmed by 0 bases and the J gene end by 5 bases; junction bases not matched to a gene: 3. Germline V gene data show CDR1 as MNHEY and CDR2 as SVGAGI. Here the CDR3 DNA reads TGTGCCAGCAGTTACTCTACGACAGGGAATGAAAAACTGTTTTTT. Translating gives CASSYSTTGNEKLFF.

This clone was seen only once. The V call is TRBV5-4, the J call TRBJ2-7; 7 nucleotides line up with TRBD1. This CDR3 has 13 residues. Germline V gene sequence: CDR1 SGHNT, CDR2 YYREEE (reference sequence). V gave up 4 bases and J gave up 4 bases; unmatched junction bases: 5. In DNA, the CDR3 is TGTGCCAGCAGCACCCCGGACAGGTACGAGCAGTACTTC. Translated: CASSTPDRYEQYF.

The chain uses TRBV4-1 and TRBJ1-1, with unresolved D. The V gene lost 0 bases and the J gene lost 5 bases, with 13 bases spanning the gap. Germline assignment: CDR1 MGHRA and CDR2 YSYEKL. The CDR3 totals 15 residues. CDR3 residues: CASSQEPAEVTEAFF. In nucleotides, the CDR3 is TGCGCCAGCAGCCAAGAACCAGCGGAGGTTACTGAAGCTTTCTTT.

This sequence joins TRBV30 and TRBJ1-1; D is ambiguous. Per the germline V gene, CDR1 is GTSNPN and CDR2 is SVGIG (reference sequence). The V end was cut by 4 bases, the J end by 4 bases, with 10 bases between. The CDR3 is 12 residues long. The CDR3 region is CAWNLGSTEAFF. Here the CDR3 DNA reads TGTGCCTGGAACCTCGGGAGCACTGAAGCTTTCTTT.

The chain carries TRBV5-8 and TRBJ1-2; tentative D call: TRBD1 (6 bases). Between the trimmed V and J ends, which lost 0 bases and 6 bases, there was a span of 12 bases. CDR3 length: 14 amino acids. CDR1 is SGHTS, CDR2 YDEGEE, per germline. The CDR3 is CASSLGDTMNGYTF. The CDR3, as DNA: TGTGCCAGCAGCTTGGGGGACACCATGAATGGCTACACCTTC.

J is TRBJ1-1 and V is TRBV5-1; D is unclear. V was shortened by 1 base and J by 5 bases, with 6 bases between the two germline ends. Germline V CDR1 and CDR2: SGHRS, YFSETQ. CDR3 size: 12 residues. This CDR3 is CASSLKPTEAFF. CDR3 bases: TGCGCCAGCAGCTTGAAGCCTACTGAAGCTTTCTTT. Full variable domain (missing parts from reference TRBV5-1 and TRBJ1-1): KAGVTQTPRYLIKTRGQQVTLSCSPISGHRSVSWYQQTPGQGLQFLFEYFSETQRNKGNFPGRFSGRQFSNSRSEMNVSTLELGDSALYLCASSLKPTEAFFGQGTRLTVV.

Of note for this clone: One junction end disagrees with the germline gene, perhaps due to a read error. The same CDR3 is also encoded by other DNA sequences in this sample. The chain couples TRBV9 to TRBJ1-6; 8 positions agree with TRBD1. The length of the CDR3 is 16 residues. Germline V gene data show CDR1 as SGDLS and CDR2 as YYNGEE. The CDR3 DNA is TGTGCCAGCAGCCCCCCCGGACAGGGATCGAATTCACCTCTCCACTTT. Its translation is CASSPPGQGSNSPLHF.

This rearrangement joins TRBV20-1 to TRBJ2-7, with a tentative D call TRBD1 (6 bases). The CDR3 covers 11 residues. Per the germline V gene, CDR1 is DFQATT and CDR2 is SNEGSKA (reference sequence). CDR3 coding DNA: TGCAGGGTGGACAGTTCCTACGAGCAGTACTTC. It codes for CRVDSSYEQYF.

J is TRBJ1-2 and V is TRBV7-5. TRBV7-5 is designated a pseudogene. The length of the CDR3 is 12 residues. CDR3 amino acids: CARSRGSYGYTF. CDR3 nucleotide sequence: TGTGCCAGAAGCCGCGGGTCCTATGGCTACACCTTC.

The CDR3 protein is CASRPGTGGWNTEAFF. CDR3 in DNA: TGCGCCAGCAGGCCCGGGACAGGGGGCTGGAACACTGAAGCTTTCTTT. The gene calls are TRBV5-1 and TRBJ1-1; 12 nucleotides agree with TRBD1. The CDR3 has 16 amino acids. The J segment lost 1 base and the V segment lost 5 bases, leaving 6 bases of the junction unmatched. Germline V gives CDR1 SGHRS, CDR2 YFSETQ.

This clone was counted a few times. This rearrangement joins TRBV7-9 to TRBJ2-7, with D tentatively TRBD1 (5 bases). The V end was cut by 1 base, the J end by 2 bases, with 12 bases between. This CDR3 region has 15 residues. Germline V CDR1 and CDR2: SEHNR, FQNEAQ (reference sequence). This chain's CDR3 is CASSLVQGRTYEQYF. In DNA form, the CDR3 reads TGTGCCAGCAGCTTAGTCCAGGGAAGGACCTACGAGCAGTACTTC.

This clone was picked up a small number of times. V and J are TRBV6-5 and TRBJ1-1; possible D gene TRBD1, 5 bases. Germline loops: CDR1 MNHEY, CDR2 SVGAGI. The CDR3 extends over 15 amino acids. The germline V and J ends were trimmed by 4 bases and 5 bases, with 17 bases remaining between them. CDR3 DNA: TGTGCCAGCAGTTCGGGGGTTGGGGGTACTACTGAAGCTTTCTTT. Protein product: CASSSGVGGTTEAFF.

The rearrangement links TRBV6-5 to TRBJ1-2; TRBD1 matches 7 bases. Per germline, CDR1 MNHEY and CDR2 SVGAGI. The CDR3 has 15 amino acids. V shed 0 bases and J 5 bases; nucleotides not matched to a gene: 6. Here the CDR3 reads CASSYSTGWRYGYTF. CDR3 DNA sequence: TGTGCCAGCAGTTACTCGACAGGGTGGAGGTATGGCTACACCTTC.

CDR3 protein: CASSSGGNINNEQFF. The CDR3 nucleotides are TGTGCCAGCAGCTCCGGGGGGAATATTAACAATGAGCAGTTCTTC. The chain recombines TRBV28 with TRBJ2-1; 7 bases fit TRBD2. The CDR3 contains 15 residues. The germline CDR1 and CDR2 sequences are MDHEN and SYDVKM. With V trimmed by 6 bases and J by 5 bases, 10 bases remained unmatched.

The chain links TRBV7-8 to TRBJ2-1, with D perhaps matching TRBD1 (6 bases). V shed 5 bases and J shed 4 bases, with 21 bases lying between them. CDR1 and CDR2 (germline): SGHVS, FQNEAQ. This CDR3 is 17 amino acids long. The CDR3 reads CASSAPLRLGGYNEQFF. For the CDR3, the DNA is TGTGCCAGCAGCGCACCCCTGAGGCTAGGGGGATACAATGAGCAGTTCTTC.

The chain recombines TRBV11-2 with TRBJ2-7, with 7 bases aligning to TRBD1. This CDR3 region has 14 residues. Germline V gene sequence: CDR1 SGHAT, CDR2 FQNNGV. With 7 bases clipped from V and 0 bases from J, the junction kept 6 bases outside the gene matches. The CDR3 sequence is CASTGGFTSYEQYF. The CDR3 region has the DNA TGTGCCAGCACAGGGGGTTTCACCTCCTACGAGCAGTACTTC.